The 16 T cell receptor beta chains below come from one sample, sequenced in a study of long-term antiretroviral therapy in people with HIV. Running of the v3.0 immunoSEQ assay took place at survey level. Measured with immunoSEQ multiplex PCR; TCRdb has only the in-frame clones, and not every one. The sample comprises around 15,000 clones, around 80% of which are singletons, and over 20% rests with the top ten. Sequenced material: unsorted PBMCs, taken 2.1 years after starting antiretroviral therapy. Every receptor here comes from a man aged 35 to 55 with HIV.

The CDR3 spells CASALQTGGAYEQYF. In DNA form, the CDR3 reads TGTGCTAGTGCCCTCCAGACAGGGGGCGCCTACGAGCAGTACTTC. The rearrangement links TRBV12-5 to TRBJ2-7; 10 bases map to TRBD1. V lost 7 bases to trimming and J lost 2 bases; unmatched junction nucleotides: 8. The germline CDR1 and CDR2 sequences are LGHNT and FRNRAP. This CDR3 is 15 amino acids long.

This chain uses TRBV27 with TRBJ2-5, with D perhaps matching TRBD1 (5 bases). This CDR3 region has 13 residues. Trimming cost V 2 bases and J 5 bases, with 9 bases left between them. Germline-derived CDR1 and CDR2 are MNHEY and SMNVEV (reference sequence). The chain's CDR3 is CASSLRQGETQYF. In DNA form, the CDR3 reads TGTGCCAGCAGTTTAAGGCAGGGTGAGACCCAGTACTTC.

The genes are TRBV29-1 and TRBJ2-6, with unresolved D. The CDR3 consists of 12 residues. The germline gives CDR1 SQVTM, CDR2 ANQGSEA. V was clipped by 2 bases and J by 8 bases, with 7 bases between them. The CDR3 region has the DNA TGCAGCGTTGAAATTTCGTCCAACGTCCTGACTTTC. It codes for CSVEISSNVLTF.

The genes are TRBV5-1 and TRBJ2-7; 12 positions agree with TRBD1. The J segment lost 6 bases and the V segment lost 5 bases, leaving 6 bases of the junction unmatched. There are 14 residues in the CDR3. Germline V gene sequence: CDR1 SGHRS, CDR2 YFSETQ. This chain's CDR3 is CASSAGQGAIEQYF. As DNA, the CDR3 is TGCGCCAGCAGTGCGGGACAGGGGGCGATCGAGCAGTACTTC.

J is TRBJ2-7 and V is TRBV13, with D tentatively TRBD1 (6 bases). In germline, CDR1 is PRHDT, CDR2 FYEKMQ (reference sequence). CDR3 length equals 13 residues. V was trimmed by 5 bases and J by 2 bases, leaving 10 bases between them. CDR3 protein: CASSLQGAYEQYF. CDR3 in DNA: TGTGCCAGCAGCCTACAGGGTGCCTACGAGCAGTACTTC.

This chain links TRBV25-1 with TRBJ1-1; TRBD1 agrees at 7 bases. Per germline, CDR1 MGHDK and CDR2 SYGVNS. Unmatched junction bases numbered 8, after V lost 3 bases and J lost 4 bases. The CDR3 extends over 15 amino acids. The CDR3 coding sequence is TGTGCCAGCAGTGATTTTGCAGGGGGGGGCACTGAAGCTTTCTTT. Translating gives CASSDFAGGGTEAFF.

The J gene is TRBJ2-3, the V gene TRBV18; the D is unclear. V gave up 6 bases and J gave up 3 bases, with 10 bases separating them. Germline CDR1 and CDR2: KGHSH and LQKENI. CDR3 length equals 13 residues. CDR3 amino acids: CASSQKRTDTQYF. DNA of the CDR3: TGTGCCAGCTCCCAGAAGAGGACAGATACGCAGTATTTT.

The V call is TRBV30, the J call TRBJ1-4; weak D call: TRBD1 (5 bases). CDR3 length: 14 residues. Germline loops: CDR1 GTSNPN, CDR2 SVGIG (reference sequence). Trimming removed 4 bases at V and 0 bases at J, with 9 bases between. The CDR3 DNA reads TGTGCCTGGACCGGGGGTTCAACTAATGAAAAACTGTTTTTT. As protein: CAWTGGSTNEKLFF.

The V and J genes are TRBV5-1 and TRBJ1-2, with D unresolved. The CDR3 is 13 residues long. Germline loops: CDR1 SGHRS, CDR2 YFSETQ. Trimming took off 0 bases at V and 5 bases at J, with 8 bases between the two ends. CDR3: CASSLGLGYGYTF. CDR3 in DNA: TGCGCCAGCAGCTTGGGACTAGGATATGGCTACACCTTC.

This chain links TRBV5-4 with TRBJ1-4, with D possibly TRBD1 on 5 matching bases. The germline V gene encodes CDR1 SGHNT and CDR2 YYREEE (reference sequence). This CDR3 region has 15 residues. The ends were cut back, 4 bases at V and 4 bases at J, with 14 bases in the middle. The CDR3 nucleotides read TGTGCCAGCAGCCCGGGGGGAGCTAATAATGAAAAACTGTTTTTT. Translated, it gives CASSPGGANNEKLFF.

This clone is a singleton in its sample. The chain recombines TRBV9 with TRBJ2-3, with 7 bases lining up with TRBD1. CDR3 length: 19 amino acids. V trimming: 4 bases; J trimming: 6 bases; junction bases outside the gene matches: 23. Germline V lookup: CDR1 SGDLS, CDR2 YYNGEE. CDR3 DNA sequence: TGTGCCAGCAGCCCAAGCCTGACAGGGTATTCGATTTGGGCGGATACGCAGTATTTT. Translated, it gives CASSPSLTGYSIWADTQYF.

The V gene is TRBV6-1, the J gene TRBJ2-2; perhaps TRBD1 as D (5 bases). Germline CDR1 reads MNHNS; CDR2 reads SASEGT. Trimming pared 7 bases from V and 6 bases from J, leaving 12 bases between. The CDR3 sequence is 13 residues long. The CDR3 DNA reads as TGTGCCAGCACCTTTACAGGCGCCGGGGAGCTGTTTTTT. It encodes CASTFTGAGELFF.

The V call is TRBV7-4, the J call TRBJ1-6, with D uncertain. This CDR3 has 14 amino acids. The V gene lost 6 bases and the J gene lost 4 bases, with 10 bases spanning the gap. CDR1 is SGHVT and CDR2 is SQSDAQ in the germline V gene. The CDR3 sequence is CASSLWSYNSPLHF. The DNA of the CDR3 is TGTGCCAGCAGTCTGTGGAGTTATAATTCACCCCTCCACTTT.

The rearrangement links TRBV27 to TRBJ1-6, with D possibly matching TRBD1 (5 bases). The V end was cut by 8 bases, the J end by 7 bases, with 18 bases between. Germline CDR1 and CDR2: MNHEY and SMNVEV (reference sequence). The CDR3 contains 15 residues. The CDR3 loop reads CASYPSGGINSPLHF. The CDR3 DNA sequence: TGTGCCAGCTATCCTTCGGGGGGTATAAATTCACCCCTCCACTTT.

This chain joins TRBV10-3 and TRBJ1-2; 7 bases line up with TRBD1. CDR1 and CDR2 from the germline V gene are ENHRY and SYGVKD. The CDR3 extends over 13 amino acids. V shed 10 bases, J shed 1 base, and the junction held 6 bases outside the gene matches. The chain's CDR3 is CANSGQINYGYTF. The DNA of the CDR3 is TGTGCCAACTCGGGACAGATTAACTATGGCTACACCTTC.

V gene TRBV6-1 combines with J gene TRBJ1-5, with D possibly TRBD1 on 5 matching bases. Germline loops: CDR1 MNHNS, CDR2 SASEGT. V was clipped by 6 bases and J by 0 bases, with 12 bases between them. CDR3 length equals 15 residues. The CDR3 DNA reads TGTGCCAGCAGGGGGGACCCGTATAGCAATCAGCCCCAGCATTTT. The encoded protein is CASRGDPYSNQPQHF.